This passage covers 24 T cell receptor beta chains from one sample sequenced in a study of sequential checkpoint blockade in melanoma. Only in-frame clones appear in the TCRdb table, and some are missing; sequencing was by immunoSEQ multiplex PCR. Of 20,000 to 25,000 clones listed, roughly 30% are singletons. Treatment described: randomized to nivolumab then ipilimumab (arm A) or the reverse (arm B). The starting material was tumor tissue (inferred from file names), obtained from a patient given nivolumab and ipilimumab in sequence. The receptors were sampled from a human donor with melanoma.

This clone was recorded a few times. The V and J genes are TRBV15 and TRBJ2-1, with TRBD2 matching 12 bases. The CDR3 has 15 amino acids. Germline loops: CDR1 LNHNV, CDR2 YYDKDF (reference sequence). With V trimmed by 3 bases and J by 10 bases, 7 bases remained unmatched. The CDR3 DNA is TGTGCCACCAGCAGGGGAGGACTAGCGGGAACCGAGCAGTTCTTC. As protein: CATSRGGLAGTEQFF.

The V and J genes are TRBV5-1 and TRBJ1-2; 12 nucleotides match TRBD1. After removal of 0 bases from V and 8 bases from J, the junction contained 5 bases not matched to a gene. The CDR3 has 15 amino acids. CDR1 and CDR2 from the germline V gene are SGHRS and YFSETQ. CDR3 DNA sequence: TGCGCCAGCAGCTTGGTGGGACAGGGGGCTGAGGGCTACACCTTC. Its protein is CASSLVGQGAEGYTF.

The chain has TRBV23-1 and TRBJ2-2; no definite D call. TRBV23-1 is flagged as an ORF with uncertain function. This CDR3 comprises 13 residues. The V gene lost 6 bases and the J gene lost 6 bases, with 11 bases spanning the gap. CDR3 in amino acids: CASSQEHPGELFF. CDR3 DNA: TGCGCCAGCAGCCAAGAACACCCCGGGGAGCTGTTTTTT.

CDR3 region: CASSLGAGGQYF. The CDR3 coding sequence is TGTGCCAGCAGTTTAGGGGCAGGGGGGCAGTATTTT. This rearrangement joins TRBV28 to TRBJ2-3; the match to TRBD1 covers 7 bases. The CDR3 length is 12 residues. Germline trimming cut 2 bases from V and 11 bases from J; bases unmatched to any gene: 4. From germline, CDR1 is MDHEN and CDR2 SYDVKM.

The CDR3 loop reads CAWAGKGRTEAFF. The CDR3 region has the DNA TGTGCCTGGGCAGGGAAGGGAAGGACTGAAGCTTTCTTT. The chain joins TRBV30 to TRBJ1-1, with a weak D call TRBD1 (5 bases). Trimming removed 5 bases at V and 5 bases at J, with 15 bases between. The CDR3 runs to 13 residues. The germline CDR1 and CDR2 sequences are GTSNPN and SVGIG (reference sequence).

The genes are TRBV5-1 and TRBJ2-1; TRBD2 matches at 13 bases. The germline CDR1 and CDR2 sequences are SGHRS and YFSETQ. Trimming took 4 bases from V and 7 from J; bases not matched to a gene: 5. This CDR3 contains 15 residues. CDR3 residues: CASSPLLAGGNEQFF. The DNA for the CDR3 is TGCGCCAGCAGCCCACTACTAGCGGGAGGGAATGAGCAGTTCTTC.

V usage is TRBV11-3 and J usage is TRBJ1-4; 9 bases match TRBD1. CDR3 length equals 15 residues. The trim removed 7 bases at V and 5 bases at J, leaving 8 bases unmatched. CDR1 and CDR2 (germline): SGHNT, YENEEA. The CDR3 DNA reads TGTGCCAGCAACTCCGGGGGGACAGGGAATGAAAAACTGTTTTTT. Encoded protein: CASNSGGTGNEKLFF.

Many counts were recorded for this clone. The genes are TRBV11-3 and TRBJ2-7; TRBD1 aligns across 12 bases. The CDR3 runs 15 residues. The J segment lost 5 bases and the V segment lost 1 base, leaving 3 bases of the junction unmatched. Germline-derived CDR1 and CDR2 are SGHNT and YENEEA. This CDR3 is CASSLGGTGGHEQYF. DNA of the CDR3: TGTGCCAGCAGCTTAGGCGGGACAGGGGGCCACGAGCAGTACTTC.

This chain connects TRBV5-1 to TRBJ2-2; TRBD2 matches at 8 bases. V lost 4 bases, J lost 7 bases, and 12 bases stayed unmatched. The CDR3 runs to 16 residues. Germline loops: CDR1 SGHRS, CDR2 YFSETQ. DNA for the CDR3: TGCGCCAGCAGCCATACGGGAGGGCGGCAGGACGGGGAGCTGTTTTTT. Encoded protein: CASSHTGGRQDGELFF.

This clone turned up a few times. Germline and junction disagree at one end, which may indicate a read error. The V gene is TRBV6-8, the J gene TRBJ2-3, with D possibly being TRBD2 (7 bases). Looked up from germline, CDR1 is MNHGY and CDR2 is SAAAGT. The CDR3 is made up of 15 amino acids. CDR3 coding DNA: TGTGCCAGCAGTGACTCGATGCGGGGGCCAGATACGCAGTATTTT. Translating gives CASSDSMRGPDTQYF.

In this sample, this clone turned up a few times. Since a far larger clone is one base different, this is likely a read error. V gene TRBV18 combines with J gene TRBJ2-7; 12 nucleotides line up with TRBD2. The V and J ends lost 6 bases and 7 bases, in that order; junction bases with no gene match: 10. Germline CDR1 reads KGHSH; CDR2 reads LQKENI. This CDR3 contains 15 residues. CDR3 sequence reads: CASSTSGGMYNEQYF. In DNA form, the CDR3 reads TGTGCCAGCTCTACTAGCGGGGGGATGTACAATGAGCAGTACTTC.

This clone was counted only a few times. The chain carries TRBV14 and TRBJ1-1, with D hard to call. The ends were cut back, 1 base at V and 2 bases at J, with 8 bases in the middle. The CDR3 is made up of 14 amino acids. Germline V gives CDR1 SGHDN, CDR2 FVKESK. The DNA of the CDR3 is TGTGCCAGCAGCCAAGGCGGAGGTAACACTGAAGCTTTCTTT. Translation: CASSQGGGNTEAFF.

This clone was seen more than once but under ten times. V is TRBV2 and J is TRBJ2-1, with D uncertain. This CDR3 has 13 residues. V shed 6 bases and J shed 9 bases, with 15 bases lying between them. Germline V lookup: CDR1 SNHLY, CDR2 FYNNEI. The CDR3 protein is CASSPSGRLEQFF. DNA for the CDR3: TGTGCCAGCAGCCCAAGTGGGCGTCTTGAGCAGTTCTTC. Drawing the rest from reference TRBV2 and TRBJ2-1, the complete variable domain is EPEVTQTPSHQVTQMGQEVILRCVPISNHLYFYWYRQILGQKVEFLVSFYNNEISEKSEIFDDQFSVERPDGSNFTLKIRSTKLEDSAMYFCASSPSGRLEQFFGPGTRLTVL.

This clone was seen a handful of times. The CDR3: CASSASFRVYEQYF. CDR3 DNA sequence: TGTGCCAGCAGCGCGAGCTTCAGGGTCTACGAGCAGTACTTC. V is TRBV9 and J is TRBJ2-7; maybe TRBD1 (5 bases). V shed 3 bases and J shed 3 bases, with 13 bases lying between them. This CDR3 is built from 14 residues. Germline V lookup: CDR1 SGDLS, CDR2 YYNGEE. The complete variable domain, with remaining parts taken from reference TRBV9 and TRBJ2-7, reads DSGVTQTPKHLITATGQRVTLRCSPRSGDLSVYWYQQSLDQGLQFLIQYYNGEERAKGNILERFSAQQFPDLHSELNLSSLELGDSALYFCASSASFRVYEQYFGPGTRLTVT.

The V gene is TRBV12-5, the J gene TRBJ2-1; a weak D match, TRBD2 (5 bases). This CDR3 has 11 amino acids. The germline V gene has CDR1 LGHNT and CDR2 FRNRAP. CDR3: CASKGVDEQFF. CDR3 DNA sequence: TGTGCCAGCAAGGGAGTCGATGAGCAGTTCTTC.

A few counts support this clone. This chain uses TRBV6-8 with TRBJ2-5, with D perhaps TRBD1 (6 bases). V lost 7 bases to trimming and J lost 7 bases, with 16 bases between them. The CDR3 runs 13 residues. Germline V gene sequence: CDR1 MNHGY, CDR2 SAAAGT. The CDR3 here is CASTQYRVATQYF. Here the CDR3 DNA reads TGTGCCAGCACCCAATACAGGGTAGCGACCCAGTACTTC.

V usage is TRBV9 and J usage is TRBJ2-7; no clear D. This CDR3 has 12 amino acids. CDR1 and CDR2 from the germline V gene are SGDLS and YYNGEE. Trimming removed 0 bases at V and 9 bases at J, with 10 bases between. CDR3 in amino acids: CASSVEVFGQYF. In DNA, the CDR3 is TGTGCCAGCAGCGTAGAGGTTTTTGGGCAGTACTTC.

The rearrangement links TRBV19 to TRBJ2-7; TRBD2 aligns across 7 bases. The CDR3 is 13 residues long. Germline assignment: CDR1 LNHDA and CDR2 SQIVND (reference sequence). Unmatched junction bases numbered 7, after V lost 6 bases and J lost 5 bases. Written as DNA, the CDR3 is TGTGCCAGTAGGGGTGAGGGAGGGCACGAGCAGTACTTC. Translating gives CASRGEGGHEQYF.

CDR3 in amino acids: CASSVNDGDNEQFF. The DNA for the CDR3 is TGTGCCAGCAGCGTAAACGACGGAGACAATGAGCAGTTCTTC. This chain links TRBV9 with TRBJ2-1; D gene ambiguous. This CDR3 spans 14 amino acids. V was cut by 1 base and J by 5 bases, with 10 bases left in between. The germline CDR1 and CDR2 sequences are SGDLS and YYNGEE. Together with reference TRBV9 and TRBJ2-1, the CDR3 gives the full variable domain: DSGVTQTPKHLITATGQRVTLRCSPRSGDLSVYWYQQSLDQGLQFLIQYYNGEERAKGNILERFSAQQFPDLHSELNLSSLELGDSALYFCASSVNDGDNEQFFGPGTRLTVL.

This clone was detected a few times. V gene TRBV18 combines with J gene TRBJ2-7; D uncertain. Germline loops: CDR1 KGHSH, CDR2 LQKENI. The CDR3 is made up of 13 amino acids. V was pared by 6 bases and J by 2 bases, with 11 bases between. CDR3 sequence reads: CASSPELPYEQYF. CDR3 nucleotide sequence: TGTGCCAGCTCCCCCGAGCTTCCCTACGAGCAGTACTTC. The full variable domain, rest sourced from reference TRBV18 and TRBJ2-7, is NAGVMQNPRHLVRRRGQEARLRCSPMKGHSHVYWYRQLPEEGLKFMVYLQKENIIDESGMPKERFSAEFPKEGPSILRIQQVVRGDSAAYFCASSPELPYEQYFGPGTRLTVT.

V is TRBV19 and J is TRBJ2-1; the D is unclear. Germline lookup yields CDR1 LNHDA and CDR2 SQIVND (reference sequence). The CDR3 is 14 residues long. The ends were cut back, 5 bases at V and 3 bases at J, with 11 bases in the middle. The CDR3 loop is CASSPGTDYNEQFF. The CDR3 nucleotides are TGTGCCAGTAGTCCCGGAACAGACTACAATGAGCAGTTCTTC.

The J gene is TRBJ2-1, the V gene TRBV28; D is undetermined. Germline CDR1 is MDHEN and CDR2 is SYDVKM. Trimming removed 6 bases at V and 2 bases at J, with 11 bases between. The CDR3 totals 14 residues. The CDR3 here is CASRWASTYNEQFF. The DNA for the CDR3 is TGTGCCAGCAGGTGGGCCTCCACCTACAATGAGCAGTTCTTC.

This chain links TRBV19 with TRBJ2-7, with D possibly being TRBD1 (6 bases). Germline V gene data show CDR1 as LNHDA and CDR2 as SQIVND (reference sequence). The CDR3 extends over 15 amino acids. V dropped 4 bases and J dropped 6 bases, with 19 bases sitting between them. DNA for the CDR3: TGTGCCAGTAGTACTTCACCGGGACAAAGCACCGAGCAGTACTTC. This translates into CASSTSPGQSTEQYF.

This clone showed up just a few times. V usage is TRBV6-1 and J usage is TRBJ1-2, with D perhaps TRBD1 (6 bases). The CDR3 runs to 15 residues. The germline V gene has CDR1 MNHNS and CDR2 SASEGT. Trimming removed 0 bases at V and 7 bases at J, with 15 bases between. In nucleotides, the CDR3 is TGTGCCAGCAGTGAAGCGCTACGGGGGCAAGGTGGCTACACCTTC. It codes for CASSEALRGQGGYTF.